This is a list of T cell receptor beta chains from one sample in a study of neurological immune-mediated disorders. Each CDR3 protein is one row after TCRdb ran MiXCR on the 5' RACE reads. The table lists roughly 48,000 distinct CDR3 sequences, more than 5% of them singletons. Sequencing was done on a sample of CD4+ T cells from blood. The receptors here all came from a woman between 18 and 29 years old with multiple sclerosis. CDR3s include the opening cysteine and the closing phenylalanine or tryptophan. The order of the fields is J gene, V gene, clone size, D gene, CDR3 DNA, CDR3 protein. D genes are given only for firm matches. Some rows have no size entry. The others give once, few or many, or a class for an expanded clone.

J gene: TRBJ2-7
V gene: TRBV7-2
clone size: many
D gene: -
CDR3 DNA: TGTGCCAGCAGCTTAATGGGGATCTACGAGCAGTACTTC
CDR3 protein: CASSLMGIYEQYF

J gene: TRBJ2-4
V gene: TRBV27
clone size: many
D gene: TRBD2
CDR3 DNA: TGTGCCAGCAGTTTATTAGGAGCGGGGGAAGCCAAAAACATTCAGTACTTC
CDR3 protein: CASSLLGAGEAKNIQYF

J gene: TRBJ1-1
V gene: TRBV18
clone size: many
D gene: TRBD1
CDR3 DNA: TGTGCCAGCTCACCCGGACAGGGCCTTGAAGCTTTCTTT
CDR3 protein: CASSPGQGLEAFF

J gene: TRBJ1-1
V gene: TRBV10-2
clone size: many
D gene: TRBD1
CDR3 DNA: TGCGCCAGCACGCTGGACAGGATTAACACTGAAGCTTTCTTT
CDR3 protein: CASTLDRINTEAFF

J gene: TRBJ2-2
V gene: TRBV12-3/TRBV12-4
clone size: -
D gene: TRBD1
CDR3 DNA: TGTGCCAGCAGTCGCGCCGTGTGGACAGGGGAAAAAACCGGGGAGCTGTTTTTT
CDR3 protein: CASSRAVWTGEKTGELFF

J gene: TRBJ1-1
V gene: TRBV6-1
clone size: many
D gene: TRBD1
CDR3 DNA: TGTGCCAGCAGCCAGCCGGGACAGAGAGTTAACACTGAAGCTTTCTTT
CDR3 protein: CASSQPGQRVNTEAFF

J gene: TRBJ1-2
V gene: TRBV29-1
clone size: many
D gene: -
CDR3 DNA: TGCAGCGTTGAAGATCTAAGCTCGTGGGGCTACACCTTC
CDR3 protein: CSVEDLSSWGYTF

J gene: TRBJ2-7
V gene: TRBV5-1
clone size: many
D gene: TRBD1
CDR3 DNA: TGCGCCAGCAGTAAAGACGACAGGGCCTCCTACGAGCAGTACTTC
CDR3 protein: CASSKDDRASYEQYF

J gene: TRBJ1-4
V gene: TRBV5-1
clone size: many
D gene: -
CDR3 DNA: TGCGCCAGCAGCTTGGGAGGGGCTAATGAAAAACTGTTTTTT
CDR3 protein: CASSLGGANEKLFF

J gene: TRBJ1-1
V gene: TRBV5-1
clone size: many
D gene: -
CDR3 DNA: TGCGCCAGCAGCTTGATCTGGGGAAGTGAAGCTTTCTTT
CDR3 protein: CASSLIWGSEAFF

J gene: TRBJ1-5
V gene: TRBV6-6
clone size: many
D gene: -
CDR3 DNA: TGTGCCAGCAGTTACTCTACACAGGGCATTCAGCCCCAGCATTTT
CDR3 protein: CASSYSTQGIQPQHF

J gene: TRBJ2-1
V gene: TRBV30
clone size: -
D gene: TRBD2
CDR3 DNA: TGTGCCTGGAGTGCAGGGACTAGCGGGTACAATGAGCAGTTCTTC
CDR3 protein: CAWSAGTSGYNEQFF

J gene: TRBJ1-5
V gene: TRBV2
clone size: many
D gene: -
CDR3 DNA: TGTGCCAGCAGTGAAGCGCTTCGGGGTAGCCAGCCCCAGCATTTT
CDR3 protein: CASSEALRGSQPQHF

J gene: TRBJ2-3
V gene: TRBV3-1
clone size: many
D gene: -
CDR3 DNA: TGTGCCAGCAGCCCCGGGGGATCAGATACGCAGTATTTT
CDR3 protein: CASSPGGSDTQYF

J gene: TRBJ1-4
V gene: TRBV27
clone size: many
D gene: -
CDR3 DNA: TGTGCCAGCAGTTTTATAGGGCTTGGAAAACTGTTTTTT
CDR3 protein: CASSFIGLGKLFF

J gene: TRBJ2-3
V gene: TRBV7-3
clone size: many
D gene: -
CDR3 DNA: TGTGCCAGCAGCTTAATGGGGGGACTCACAGATACGCAGTATTTT
CDR3 protein: CASSLMGGLTDTQYF

J gene: TRBJ2-6
V gene: TRBV20-1
clone size: many
D gene: TRBD1
CDR3 DNA: TGCAGTGCTAGAGATCAGTCCAGACAGGGGACTGGGGCCAACGTCCTGACTTTC
CDR3 protein: CSARDQSRQGTGANVLTF

J gene: TRBJ2-2
V gene: TRBV20-1
clone size: many
D gene: -
CDR3 DNA: TGCAGTGCTAGAGTGATAGGGAACACCGGGGAGCTGTTTTTT
CDR3 protein: CSARVIGNTGELFF

J gene: TRBJ1-1
V gene: TRBV7-2
clone size: many
D gene: -
CDR3 DNA: TGTGCCAGCAGCTTGGGCCAGAGCACTGAAGCTTTCTTT
CDR3 protein: CASSLGQSTEAFF

J gene: TRBJ2-6
V gene: TRBV30
clone size: many
D gene: -
CDR3 DNA: TGTGCCTGGACCTTCTCTGGGGCCAACGTCCTGACTTTC
CDR3 protein: CAWTFSGANVLTF

J gene: TRBJ1-2
V gene: TRBV13
clone size: many
D gene: TRBD1
CDR3 DNA: TGTGCCAGCAGCTATTTACAGGGGTTCGGCTACACCTTC
CDR3 protein: CASSYLQGFGYTF

J gene: TRBJ2-3
V gene: TRBV3-1
clone size: many
D gene: -
CDR3 DNA: TGTGCCAGCAGTCCACTCAGGACTATTGAGAGCACAGATACGCAGTATTTT
CDR3 protein: CASSPLRTIESTDTQYF

J gene: TRBJ1-5
V gene: TRBV9
clone size: many
D gene: -
CDR3 DNA: TGTGCCAGCAGCGTTACAGGGTCGGGGGATGGTCCCCAGCATTTT
CDR3 protein: CASSVTGSGDGPQHF

J gene: TRBJ2-7
V gene: TRBV10-3
clone size: many
D gene: -
CDR3 DNA: TGTGCCATCAGTGATCTTCCCGGGTCTTACGAGCAGTACTTC
CDR3 protein: CAISDLPGSYEQYF

J gene: TRBJ2-7
V gene: TRBV29-1
clone size: many
D gene: TRBD1
CDR3 DNA: TGCAGTACAGGGGACGGTTACGAGCAGTACTTC
CDR3 protein: CSTGDGYEQYF

J gene: TRBJ2-3
V gene: TRBV12-3/TRBV12-4
clone size: many
D gene: -
CDR3 DNA: TGTGCCAGCAGTCCCCAACTTAGCACAGATACGCAGTATTTT
CDR3 protein: CASSPQLSTDTQYF

J gene: TRBJ1-4
V gene: TRBV27
clone size: many
D gene: -
CDR3 DNA: TGTGCCAGCAGTTTTTCGGGGGCGCAGCGGCCTAATGAAAAACTGTTTTTT
CDR3 protein: CASSFSGAQRPNEKLFF

J gene: TRBJ2-5
V gene: TRBV7-9
clone size: -
D gene: TRBD1
CDR3 DNA: TGTGCCAGCAGCATTTGGGACAGGCAAGAGACCCAGTACTTC
CDR3 protein: CASSIWDRQETQYF

J gene: TRBJ2-5
V gene: TRBV11-2
clone size: many
D gene: -
CDR3 DNA: TGTGCCAGCAGCTTCACCCTAGCAGGGCGAGAGACCCAGTACTTC
CDR3 protein: CASSFTLAGRETQYF

J gene: TRBJ1-5
V gene: TRBV18
clone size: many
D gene: -
CDR3 DNA: TGTGCCAGCTCCGTCGGACGCAATCAGCCCCAGCATTTT
CDR3 protein: CASSVGRNQPQHF

J gene: TRBJ1-3
V gene: TRBV19
clone size: -
D gene: -
CDR3 DNA: TGTGCCAGTAGTATCGTCGGAAACACCATATATTTT
CDR3 protein: CASSIVGNTIYF

J gene: TRBJ2-3
V gene: TRBV29-1
clone size: medium-sized
D gene: TRBD2
CDR3 DNA: TGCAGCGCTCGAGCGGGAGTAAGTTCAGATACGCAGTATTTT
CDR3 protein: CSARAGVSSDTQYF

J gene: TRBJ1-2
V gene: TRBV20-1
clone size: many
D gene: TRBD1
CDR3 DNA: TGCAGTGCTGGGGACAGGGGGCTTTTAGGCTACACCTTC
CDR3 protein: CSAGDRGLLGYTF

J gene: TRBJ2-3
V gene: TRBV7-8
clone size: many
D gene: TRBD2
CDR3 DNA: TGTGCCAGCAGCTTAGCTAGCGGGAGTCGCACAGATACGCAGTATTTT
CDR3 protein: CASSLASGSRTDTQYF

J gene: TRBJ2-1
V gene: TRBV27
clone size: many
D gene: TRBD2
CDR3 DNA: TGTGCCAGCAGTTCCGGACTAGCGGGGGGCGGGCATGAGCAGTTCTTC
CDR3 protein: CASSSGLAGGGHEQFF

J gene: TRBJ1-2
V gene: TRBV5-1
clone size: many
D gene: TRBD1
CDR3 DNA: TGCGCCAGCGGACAGGGCGGCTATGGCTACACCTTC
CDR3 protein: CASGQGGYGYTF

J gene: TRBJ2-1
V gene: TRBV6-5
clone size: many
D gene: TRBD1
CDR3 DNA: TGTGCCAGCAGTTACCTTCCCGGGACAGGGCCCTCGGGTGAGCAGTTCTTC
CDR3 protein: CASSYLPGTGPSGEQFF

J gene: TRBJ1-1
V gene: TRBV20-1
clone size: many
D gene: -
CDR3 DNA: TGCAGTGCTAGAGATCAGACAGGCGGAAACACTGAAGCTTTCTTT
CDR3 protein: CSARDQTGGNTEAFF

J gene: TRBJ1-4
V gene: TRBV5-5
clone size: many
D gene: -
CDR3 DNA: TGTGCCAGCAGCTTGTCTACCTTAACTGAAAAACTGTTTTTT
CDR3 protein: CASSLSTLTEKLFF

J gene: TRBJ1-1
V gene: TRBV27
clone size: many
D gene: TRBD1
CDR3 DNA: TGTGCCAGCAGACAAAGCCGGACAGGGGGCAACACTGAAGCTTTCTTT
CDR3 protein: CASRQSRTGGNTEAFF

J gene: TRBJ2-1
V gene: TRBV5-1
clone size: many
D gene: TRBD1
CDR3 DNA: TGCGCCAGCAGCGCAGGGACAGGGGGGTACACCTACAATGAGCAGTTCTTC
CDR3 protein: CASSAGTGGYTYNEQFF

J gene: TRBJ2-7
V gene: TRBV20-1
clone size: many
D gene: TRBD1
CDR3 DNA: TGCAGTGCTATGGTAACGGGGACAGTCGCCTACGAGCAGTACTTC
CDR3 protein: CSAMVTGTVAYEQYF